These 20 T cell receptor beta chains share one sample of origin, sequenced in a study of cytomegalovirus exposure and HLA in healthy donors. Primers: 60 Vbeta forward and 13 Jbeta reverse. Method: immunoSEQ multiplex PCR; TCRdb's copy keeps in-frame clones and lacks some. The sample has 150,000 to 200,000 clones; about 85% are singletons. The sequencing input was PBMCs. These receptors all stem from a girl aged 10-17 years in good health and CMV-seropositive.

The chain carries TRBV4-1 and TRBJ2-1; 11 positions agree with TRBD2. With 6 bases clipped from V and 7 bases from J, the junction kept 14 bases outside the gene matches. The CDR3 loop spans 17 amino acids. Germline-derived CDR1 and CDR2 are MGHRA and YSYEKL. CDR3 sequence reads: CASSPKFPGLAANEQFF. Written as DNA, the CDR3 is TGCGCCAGCAGTCCTAAATTTCCGGGACTAGCGGCGAATGAGCAGTTCTTC.

The V call is TRBV11-2, the J call TRBJ1-2; D uncertain. The CDR3 contains 14 residues. V was cut by 1 base and J by 3 bases, with 9 bases left in between. Germline V gene lookup returns CDR1 SGHAT and CDR2 FQNNGV. CDR3 amino acids: CASSLGSGDYGYTF. Written as DNA, the CDR3 is TGTGCCAGCAGCTTAGGTTCCGGGGACTATGGCTACACCTTC. Variable domain in full (rest from reference TRBV11-2 and TRBJ1-2): EAGVAQSPRYKIIEKRQSVAFWCNPISGHATLYWYQQILGQGPKLLIQFQNNGVVDDSQLPKDRFSAERLKGVDSTLKIQPAKLEDSAVYLCASSLGSGDYGYTFGSGTRLTVV.

The chain links TRBV30 to TRBJ2-2; 7 nucleotides match TRBD1. Germline lookup yields CDR1 GTSNPN and CDR2 SVGIG (reference sequence). Losses at the gene ends were 2 bases for V and 0 bases for J; bases not matched to a gene: 6. CDR3 length: 16 amino acids. This CDR3 is CAWSRDRVPNTGELFF. The CDR3 DNA reads as TGTGCCTGGAGTCGCGACAGGGTCCCGAACACCGGGGAGCTGTTTTTT.

The chain is built from TRBV15 and TRBJ2-1; perhaps TRBD1 as D (6 bases). V gave up 1 base and J gave up 1 base, with 17 bases separating them. Germline CDR1 LNHNV, CDR2 YYDKDF (reference sequence). The CDR3 runs 18 residues. The CDR3 nucleotides read TGTGCCACCAGCAGAGCTGCGAGGGGGAGTGGGTCCTACAATGAGCAGTTCTTC. Protein: CATSRAARGSGSYNEQFF.

The rearrangement uses TRBV7-6 and TRBJ2-7, with TRBD2 matching over 7 bases. V shed 1 base and J 2 bases; nucleotides not matched to a gene: 2. The germline gives CDR1 SGHVS, CDR2 FNYEAQ. This CDR3 spans 14 amino acids. The CDR3 DNA follows: TGTGCCAGCAGCTTAGGGGAGGGTACCTACGAGCAGTACTTC. It encodes CASSLGEGTYEQYF.

The table lists this clone with a few counts. The CDR3 bases are TGTGCCAGCAGCTTATCATGGCGGGAGCCAGATACGCAGTATTTT. It yields the protein CASSLSWREPDTQYF. The chain links TRBV7-3 to TRBJ2-3; 7 positions agree with TRBD2. CDR3 length: 15 amino acids. Germline-derived CDR1 and CDR2 are SGHTA and FQGTGA. V shed 2 bases, J shed 4 bases, and the junction held 6 bases outside the gene matches.

The genes are TRBV28 and TRBJ2-1; unclear D gene. Germline V gene sequence: CDR1 MDHEN, CDR2 SYDVKM. Trimming removed 1 base from V and 2 bases from J, with 9 bases in between. The CDR3 length is 15 residues. The CDR3 is CASSLSVATYNEQFF. The CDR3 DNA sequence: TGTGCCAGCAGTTTATCTGTGGCCACCTACAATGAGCAGTTCTTC.

This chain connects TRBV27 to TRBJ2-1, with 10 bases fitting TRBD2. V was pared by 3 bases and J by 9 bases, with 8 bases of the junction left unmatched. The CDR3 sequence is 15 residues long. Germline values: CDR1 MNHEY, CDR2 SMNVEV (reference sequence). The CDR3 region is CASSFVGLAGVEQFF. The CDR3 nucleotides read TGTGCCAGCAGTTTTGTCGGCCTAGCGGGAGTTGAGCAGTTCTTC.

This chain connects TRBV27 to TRBJ1-2, with D unresolved. Deletions cut 5 bases from V and 0 bases from J, with 10 bases between. Germline assignment: CDR1 MNHEY and CDR2 SMNVEV (reference sequence). There are 14 residues in the CDR3. The CDR3 spells CASSRSLANYGYTF. In nucleotides, the CDR3 is TGTGCCAGCAGTCGCAGTCTCGCTAACTATGGCTACACCTTC.

J is TRBJ2-5 and V is TRBV9; TRBD1 agrees at 9 bases. V lost 3 bases, J lost 14 bases, and 11 bases stayed unmatched. The CDR3 consists of 13 residues. Looked up from germline, CDR1 is SGDLS and CDR2 is YYNGEE. The CDR3 coding sequence is TGTGCCAGCAGCGCCGAAGCCGGGACAGGGTTTTACTTC. This translates into CASSAEAGTGFYF.

The V and J genes are TRBV10-1 and TRBJ2-3, with a tentative D call TRBD2 (6 bases). CDR1 and CDR2 from the germline V gene are WNHNN and SYGVQD (reference sequence). Between the trimmed V and J ends, which lost 3 bases and 5 bases, there was a span of 12 bases. The CDR3 is 14 amino acids. DNA of the CDR3: TGCGCCAGCAGTGATGTCGGGAGTGGAGATACGCAGTATTTT. This sequence encodes CASSDVGSGDTQYF.

The rearrangement uses TRBV30 and TRBJ2-3; 8 nucleotides match TRBD1. This CDR3 contains 14 residues. Germline V gene sequence: CDR1 GTSNPN, CDR2 SVGIG (reference sequence). Unmatched junction bases numbered 4, after V lost 5 bases and J lost 0 bases. The CDR3 nucleotides read TGTGCCTGGGGACAGGGTGGGAGCACAGATACGCAGTATTTT. Protein product: CAWGQGGSTDTQYF.

This sequence joins TRBV7-6 and TRBJ2-1; D might be TRBD2 (6 bases). Germline CDR1 reads SGHVS; CDR2 reads FNYEAQ. V lost 2 bases and J 0 bases, leaving 17 bases between the germline ends. The length of the CDR3 is 18 residues. CDR3 residues: CASSLLASLGRSYNEQFF. For the CDR3, the DNA is TGTGCCAGCAGCTTACTAGCGTCTCTAGGGCGCTCCTACAATGAGCAGTTCTTC.

The chain carries TRBV28 and TRBJ2-7, with a tentative D call TRBD1 (6 bases). CDR1 is MDHEN, CDR2 SYDVKM, per germline. Trimming removed 7 bases from V and 6 bases from J, with 22 bases in between. The CDR3 consists of 15 residues. The CDR3 region is CASTRGSTGHPEQYF. DNA of the CDR3: TGTGCCAGCACCAGAGGGAGCACAGGGCATCCCGAGCAGTACTTC.

The rearrangement links TRBV20-1 to TRBJ2-1, with unresolved D. The germline CDR1 and CDR2 sequences are DFQATT and SNEGSKA (reference sequence). Trimming removed 4 bases at V and 6 bases at J, with 4 bases between. CDR3 length: 10 amino acids. The chain's CDR3 is CSAMRNEQFF. The CDR3 coding sequence is TGCAGTGCTATGCGCAATGAGCAGTTCTTC.

A single count supports this clone. The chain uses TRBV10-1 and TRBJ2-7, with D unresolved. CDR3 length: 16 residues. The germline V gene has CDR1 WNHNN and CDR2 SYGVQD (reference sequence). The ends were cut back, 3 bases at V and 0 bases at J, with 15 bases in the middle. The CDR3 region has the DNA TGCGCCAGCAGTGAAATGAGCGCCTTAGGCTCCTACGAGCAGTACTTC. Encoded protein: CASSEMSALGSYEQYF.

There are a few counts of this clone. The gene calls are TRBV4-1 and TRBJ1-2; D uncertain. Germline CDR1 reads MGHRA; CDR2 reads YSYEKL. The CDR3 is made up of 12 amino acids. The V end lost 4 bases, the J end lost 5 bases, and 8 bases lay between the germline ends. The CDR3 protein is CASSRGFYGYTF. The CDR3 DNA reads as TGCGCCAGCAGCCGAGGGTTTTATGGCTACACCTTC.

This clone was counted a single time. The rearrangement joins TRBV27 to TRBJ2-7; the D is unclear. The CDR3 has 13 amino acids. The germline V gene has CDR1 MNHEY and CDR2 SMNVEV (reference sequence). V was trimmed by 0 bases and J by 1 base, leaving 4 bases between them. The CDR3 DNA reads TGTGCCAGCAGTTTATCTCAGTCCTACGAGCAGTACTTC. This sequence encodes CASSLSQSYEQYF.

This rearrangement joins TRBV5-1 to TRBJ1-3; TRBD1 might be the D (6 bases). CDR1 SGHRS and CDR2 YFSETQ come from the germline V gene. The CDR3 totals 15 residues. V was shortened by 3 bases and J by 2 bases, with 12 bases between the two germline ends. DNA for the CDR3: TGCGCCAGCAGCTCGACAGGATTACCTGGAAACACCATATATTTT. This codes for CASSSTGLPGNTIYF.

This chain links TRBV4-1 with TRBJ1-1; 7 positions match TRBD1. Germline values: CDR1 MGHRA, CDR2 YSYEKL. Losses at the gene ends were 3 bases for V and 7 bases for J; bases not matched to a gene: 8. This CDR3 is 14 amino acids long. CDR3 sequence reads: CASSHTGEQVEAFF. Written as DNA, the CDR3 is TGCGCCAGCAGCCACACAGGGGAGCAAGTTGAAGCTTTCTTT.